This T cell receptor beta chain was sequenced in a study of blood T cell repertoires in COVID-19. Study as a whole: The analysed material was cDNA or gDNA that came from T cells, B-cell-depleted T cells, or PBMCs.

TCRdb keeps only in-frame clones here, not all; method: immunoSEQ multiplex PCR. The table lists tens of thousands of clones, 90% to 95% of them singletons. The CDR3 extends over 16 amino acids. The germline V gene has CDR1 MNHNY and CDR2 SVGAGI (reference sequence). V trimming: 4 bases; J trimming: 9 bases; junction bases outside the gene matches: 6. Material: peripheral blood. The sequence was collected from an elderly woman with acute or convalescent COVID-19. This chain joins TRBV6-6 and TRBJ2-1; 16 positions agree with TRBD2. The CDR3 reads CASSSGGTSGRVEQFF. The DNA of the CDR3 is TGTGCCAGCAGTTCCGGGGGGACTAGCGGGAGGGTTGAGCAGTTCTTC.